This TCR beta chain comes out of a study of T cell responses to AZD1222 COVID-19 vaccine. General study results and limits: Clonal diversity was possibly underestimated, and white British individuals and females predominated among donors.

Sequencing used immunoSEQ multiplex PCR; TCRdb keeps in-frame clones, though not all of them. The table has 150,000 or so clones, around 93% seen once. A word on this clone: Antigen unknown.

The CDR3 runs 11 residues. The germline CDR1 and CDR2 sequences are SGHTA and FQGNSA. Trimming took 10 bases from V and 5 from J; bases not matched to a gene: 5. The chain combines TRBV7-2 with TRBJ2-7; TRBD1 agrees at 7 bases. The specimen was peripheral blood, collected 28 days after the second AZD1222 dose. The clonotype comes from an adult who received the AZD1222 COVID-19 vaccine. The CDR3 here is CATRQGNEQYF. Written as DNA, the CDR3 is TGTGCCACCCGACAGGGTAACGAGCAGTACTTC.